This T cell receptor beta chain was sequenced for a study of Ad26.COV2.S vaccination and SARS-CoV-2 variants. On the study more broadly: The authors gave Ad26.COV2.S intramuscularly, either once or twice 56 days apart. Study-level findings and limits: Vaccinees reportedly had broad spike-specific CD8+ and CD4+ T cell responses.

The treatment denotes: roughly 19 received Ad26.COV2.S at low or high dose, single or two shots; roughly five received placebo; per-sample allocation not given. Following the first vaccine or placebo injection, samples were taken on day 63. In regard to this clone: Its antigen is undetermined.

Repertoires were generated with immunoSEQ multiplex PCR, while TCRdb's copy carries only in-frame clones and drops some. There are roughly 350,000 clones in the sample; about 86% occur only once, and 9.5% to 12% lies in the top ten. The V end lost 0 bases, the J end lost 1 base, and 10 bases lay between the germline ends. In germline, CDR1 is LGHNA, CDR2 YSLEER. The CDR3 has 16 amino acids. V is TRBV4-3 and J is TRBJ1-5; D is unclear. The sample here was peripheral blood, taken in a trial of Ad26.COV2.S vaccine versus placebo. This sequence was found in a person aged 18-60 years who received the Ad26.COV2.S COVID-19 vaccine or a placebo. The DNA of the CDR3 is TGCGCCAGCAGCCAAGAAACAAGACGGAGCAATCAGCCCCAGCATTTT. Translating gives CASSQETRRSNQPQHF.